Listed below are T cell receptor beta chains from one sample, sequenced in a study of blood T cells in healthy people across ages. TCRdb re-analysed the 5' RACE reads in MiXCR, keeping a single row per CDR3 protein. Of about 930,000 distinct CDR3 sequences in the sample, about 27% were seen once. The data also belong to a second study, concerning T cells of mothers and their children.

Material: blood. All receptors derive from a woman aged 40-49 years in good health. Both conserved end residues are part of each CDR3.

J gene,V gene,CDR3 protein
NA,TRBV9,CASSPFQGRSSYNEQYF
TRBJ2-1,TRBV6-1,CAIPGTGNNEQFF
TRBJ2-1,TRBV9,CASSAPGLAGGGNEQFF
TRBJ2-5,TRBV4-3,CASSPRGQEQYF
TRBJ2-7,TRBV20-1,CSGSGATLYEQYF
TRBJ2-1,TRBV5-1,CASSPPVRTGRISNEQFF
TRBJ1-2,TRBV20-1,CSAQIAGAGGYTF
TRBJ2-5,TRBV6-1,CASSDHLGLANSLQQYF
TRBJ2-4,TRBV6-5,CASSPQGALGQYF
TRBJ2-5,TRBV18,CASSPVPGQYQETQYF
TRBJ2-4,TRBV9,CASSVGSAKNIQYF
TRBJ1-5,TRBV5-6,CASSWTGTGGNQPQHF
TRBJ2-5,TRBV27,CASAGLFKETQYF
TRBJ2-3,TRBV28,CASSSIGKLLTGAKYTDTQYF
TRBJ2-1,TRBV5-1,CASLPGQGYNEQFF
TRBJ2-3,TRBV11-2,CASSPPALLAGPSTDTQYF
NA,TRBV5-1,CAGSLTGGPYEQYF
TRBJ2-7,TRBV7-8,CASGPIARGYEQYF
TRBJ2-7,TRBV3-1,CASSLRASGGYEQYF
TRBJ1-1,TRBV7-6,CASSLGSPIVNTEAFF
TRBJ1-5,TRBV27,CARSLGTGSYQPQHF
TRBJ2-5,TRBV12-3/TRBV12-4,CASSHSDRGVDETQYF
TRBJ1-2,TRBV27,CANSYQGLGYGYTF
TRBJ1-2,TRBV28,CASSLVPYGYTF
TRBJ1-2,TRBV28,CANSLRGSGGHYGYTF
TRBJ1-1,TRBV9,CASSVEGGGNTEAFF
TRBJ2-1,TRBV20-1,CSANHLLGPQAGTSVYNEQFF
TRBJ1-2,TRBV4-3,CASSQDRGQGPLNYGYTF
TRBJ2-1,TRBV11-2,CASSLRAWGEQFF
TRBJ2-7,TRBV20-1,CSARPLEEQYF
TRBJ2-5,TRBV5-1,CASSYTGIGETQYF
TRBJ2-1,TRBV7-2,CASSLANGANEQFF
TRBJ1-2,TRBV7-2,CASNSPGQGSYGYTF
TRBJ2-7,TRBV29-1,CSVADSPGEQYF
TRBJ2-1,TRBV12-3/TRBV12-4,CASIRDRGWNEQFF
TRBJ2-4,TRBV5-1,CASSSSDSYKYF
TRBJ2-4,TRBV3-1,CASSPRIAKNIQYF
TRBJ2-5,TRBV7-3,CASSLNGSRKYF
TRBJ1-5,TRBV12-3/TRBV12-4,CASTRRQGGQPQHF
TRBJ2-3,TRBV7-9,CASSFSGTRRSVGTQYF
TRBJ2-3,TRBV9,CASSVVSGGAQHTQYF
TRBJ2-2,TRBV6-1,CASSAAGVAGELFF
TRBJ2-1,TRBV10-3,CAISDRESSYNEQFF
TRBJ2-5,TRBV29-1,CSVDRTGRYGGQETQYF
TRBJ1-4,TRBV7-2,CASSLASLNRAANEKLFF
TRBJ2-7,TRBV10-3,CAIRRDRGLNEQYF
TRBJ2-1,TRBV12-3/TRBV12-4,CASSFRGTSGGALPYNEQFF
TRBJ2-1,TRBV7-6,CASRRTSDGTLGEQFF
TRBJ2-1,TRBV12-5,CASGLVIGTAYNEQFF
TRBJ2-1,TRBV29-1,CSDAGGTSYNEQFF
TRBJ1-2,TRBV4-3,CASSQDEGRRDGYTF
TRBJ2-3,TRBV6-5,CASSYGVSDTQYF
TRBJ2-1,TRBV20-1,CSARGQDRGLFNEQFF
TRBJ1-2,TRBV29-1,CSVLACSGYTF